This entry is about one TCR beta chain. These data are taken from a study of CD8 T cells in Susac syndrome. Sequencing targeted TCR beta in blood CD8+ and CD4+ T cells. The CD8+ and CD4+ T cells were negatively isolated, with the TEMRA cells enriched by FACS. With random hexamers, reverse transcription was performed on roughly 0.5 to 1 ug of RNA. Amplification of TCR beta CDR3 across 54 Vbeta and 13 Jbeta was performed with immunoSEQ multiplex PCR. MiXCR, applied by TCRdb to the immunoSEQ multiplex PCR reads, yields one record per CDR3 protein. The sample includes some 300,000 distinct CDR3 sequences, roughly 90% seen only once; the top ten take approximately 0.2%. The clonotype originates from a human donor with multiple sclerosis. Sequencing input: CD8+ T cells from PBMCs.

The CDR3 region is CASSGLSGTQYF. The CDR3 bases are TGTGCCAGCAGTGGACTGTCCGGGACCCAGTACTTC. This sequence joins TRBV12-3 or TRBV12-4 and TRBJ2-5; a possible D gene is TRBD2 (5 bases). Trimming took off 5 bases at V and 7 bases at J, with 11 bases between the two ends. The length of the CDR3 is 12 residues.